One TCR beta chain is described in this entry. The CDR3 length is 13 residues. Trimming shortened V by 5 bases and J by 5 bases, and 12 bases separated the two germline ends. Germline CDR1 reads MNHNS; CDR2 reads SASEGT. This sample was taken from a study of T-cell reconstitution after alpha-beta-depleted transplantation in children. Unique molecular identifiers were built into the TCRbeta library. TCRdb reprocessed the PCR reads with MiXCR, giving one entry per CDR3 protein. Found here are under 250,000 distinct CDR3 sequences, 20% to 30% of them singletons; the top ten hold about 5%. The chain has TRBV6-1 and TRBJ1-2; D is possibly TRBD1 (5 bases). The clonotype originates from a female patient between 2 and 15 years old who had a stem cell transplant for congenital amegakaryocytic thrombocytopenia, so the T cells may come from the graft donor. Sequencing used PBMCs, mostly from graft donor cells, obtained 360 days after TCRalphabeta/CD19-depleted stem cell transplant. CDR3 sequence reads: CASSQQAPYGYTF. CDR3 nucleotide sequence: TGTGCCAGCAGTCAACAGGCGCCTTATGGCTACACCTTC.